Presented here are 29 T cell receptor beta chains from one specimen sequenced in a study of T cell repertoires in cytomegalovirus infection. TCRdb called the reads again in MiXCR, with one record for every CDR3 protein. The sample consists of around 290,000 distinct CDR3 sequences, 20% to 30% of them appearing once. Sequencing input: PBMCs. The origin of the receptors is a human donor in good health (CMV status not recorded). Some clones in this sample may be carry-over from other donors' samples.

This clonotype was seen repeatedly, ten times or more. The V call is TRBV18, the J call TRBJ1-5; TRBD1 might be the D (5 bases). The CDR3 totals 15 residues. Trimming left V 5 bases short and J 3 bases short, with 14 bases between. Germline lookup yields CDR1 KGHSH and CDR2 LQKENI. CDR3 residues: CASSSGDRFNQPQHF. CDR3 bases: TGTGCCAGCTCATCCGGGGACCGCTTCAATCAGCCCCAGCATTTT.

V gene TRBV28 combines with J gene TRBJ2-1, with D possibly matching TRBD1 (5 bases). Per the germline V gene, CDR1 is MDHEN and CDR2 is SYDVKM. V lost 6 bases to trimming and J lost 6 bases, with 21 bases between them. There are 16 residues in the CDR3. The CDR3 DNA sequence: TGTGCCAGCAGCCAGGGTCTGACCTTCTCGGCCAATGAGCAGTTCTTC. Its protein product is CASSQGLTFSANEQFF.

The sample holds many counts of this clonotype. V usage is TRBV6-2 or TRBV6-3 and J usage is TRBJ2-1, with a tentative D call TRBD1 (5 bases). Trimming stripped 7 bases from V and 2 bases from J, with 24 bases between. Germline V CDR1 and CDR2: MNHEY, SVGEGT. The CDR3 is 18 residues long. The DNA of the CDR3 is TGTGCCAGCACCCCTATGTGGGGCGTAGGAGTCCCCTACAATGAGCAGTTCTTC. This gives the protein CASTPMWGVGVPYNEQFF.

This clonotype was seen a handful of times. The chain recombines TRBV12-3 or TRBV12-4 with TRBJ2-6; 8 bases agree with TRBD1. The length of the CDR3 is 17 residues. V was clipped by 3 bases and J by 2 bases; unmatched bases: 6. The CDR3 region has the DNA TGTGCCAGCAGTTTCGGACAGGGCTTCACTGGGGCCAACGTCCTGACTTTC. Its protein product is CASSFGQGFTGANVLTF.

Judged by abundance, this clonotype is medium-sized. The chain carries TRBV7-2 and TRBJ1-5; perhaps TRBD1 as D (5 bases). Trimming removed 1 base at V and 2 bases at J, with 9 bases between. This CDR3 is 15 amino acids long. Germline-derived CDR1 and CDR2 are SGHTA and FQGNSA. CDR3: CASSLERGGNQPQHF. DNA for the CDR3: TGTGCCAGCAGCTTAGAGAGGGGTGGCAATCAGCCCCAGCATTTT.

V usage is TRBV18 and J usage is TRBJ2-7; D remains unclear. This CDR3 contains 12 residues. The germline V gene encodes CDR1 KGHSH and CDR2 LQKENI. The ends were cut back, 4 bases at V and 4 bases at J, with 8 bases in the middle. CDR3 region: CASSQSAYEQYF. CDR3 coding DNA: TGTGCCAGCTCACAGAGCGCTTACGAGCAGTACTTC.

The V and J genes are TRBV11-2 and TRBJ2-7; 7 bases align to TRBD2. Germline V CDR1 and CDR2: SGHAT, FQNNGV. CDR3 size: 14 residues. The junction had 11 bases not matched to a gene; V was cut back by 7 bases and J by 5 bases. CDR3 protein: CASTQGGGFNEQYF. CDR3 coding DNA: TGTGCCAGCACCCAGGGCGGGGGTTTCAACGAGCAGTACTTC. The complete variable domain, with remaining parts taken from reference TRBV11-2 and TRBJ2-7, reads EAGVAQSPRYKIIEKRQSVAFWCNPISGHATLYWYQQILGQGPKLLIQFQNNGVVDDSQLPKDRFSAERLKGVDSTLKIQPAKLEDSAVYLCASTQGGGFNEQYFGPGTRLTVT.

This clonotype appeared a few times. The J gene is TRBJ1-5, the V gene TRBV10-1, with D unresolved. The CDR3 loop spans 16 amino acids. Trimming took off 6 bases at V and 3 bases at J, with 18 bases between the two ends. Germline CDR1 reads WNHNN; CDR2 reads SYGVQD (reference sequence). CDR3 nucleotide sequence: TGCGCCAGCAGGAAAACCCGGACGGAAGACAATCAGCCCCAGCATTTT. This gives the protein CASRKTRTEDNQPQHF.

This clonotype was seen more than once but under ten times. The rearrangement links TRBV5-6 to TRBJ2-7; 9 nucleotides match TRBD1. Looked up from germline, CDR1 is SGHDT and CDR2 is YYEEEE. The length of the CDR3 is 16 residues. V shed 0 bases and J 2 bases; nucleotides not matched to a gene: 6. The CDR3 DNA sequence: TGTGCCAGCAGCTTGGCCCCGGGACAGGGACCCTACGAGCAGTACTTC. Translating it yields CASSLAPGQGPYEQYF.

The gene calls are TRBV7-2 and TRBJ2-6, with D uncertain. The ends were cut back, 0 bases at V and 0 bases at J, with 6 bases in the middle. CDR3 length: 16 amino acids. Germline assignment: CDR1 SGHTA and CDR2 FQGNSA. The CDR3 DNA is TGTGCCAGCAGCTTAGCTCCAGGCTCTGGGGCCAACGTCCTGACTTTC. Translating it yields CASSLAPGSGANVLTF.

There are many counts of this clonotype. The V call is TRBV7-2, the J call TRBJ1-5; D is uncertain. There are 14 residues in the CDR3. Per the germline V gene, CDR1 is SGHTA and CDR2 is FQGNSA. Trimming shortened V by 5 bases and J by 2 bases, and 10 bases separated the two germline ends. DNA for the CDR3: TGTGCCAGCAGCGGGTGGGGTGGCAATCAGCCCCAGCATTTT. This sequence encodes CASSGWGGNQPQHF. Full variable domain (outside the CDR3, taken from reference TRBV7-2 and TRBJ1-5): GAGVSQSPSNKVTEKGKDVELRCDPISGHTALYWYRQSLGQGLEFLIYFQGNSAPDKSGLPSDRFSAERTGGSVSTLTIQRTQQEDSAVYLCASSGWGGNQPQHFGDGTRLSIL.

There are many counts of this clonotype. The J gene is TRBJ1-1, the V gene TRBV12-3 or TRBV12-4, with 7 bases matching TRBD1. J was trimmed by 7 bases and V by 6 bases; bases with no gene match: 5. CDR3 length: 12 amino acids. CDR3 residues: CASRPTGIEAFF. The CDR3 DNA follows: TGTGCCAGCAGGCCGACAGGGATTGAAGCTTTCTTT.

The V call is TRBV11-2, the J call TRBJ2-3; D is unresolved. V shed 0 bases and J shed 4 bases, with 11 bases lying between them. The CDR3 runs 15 residues. CDR1 and CDR2 (germline): SGHAT, FQNNGV. In DNA, the CDR3 is TGTGCCAGCAGCTTAGATTTGGGAAAATCAGATACGCAGTATTTT. Protein sequence: CASSLDLGKSDTQYF.

This clonotype was counted at least ten times. The chain uses TRBV28 and TRBJ1-5; weak D call: TRBD1 (6 bases). The CDR3 is made up of 15 amino acids. V lost 4 bases and J lost 1, with 11 bases in between. Germline CDR1 is MDHEN and CDR2 is SYDVKM. CDR3 DNA: TGTGCCAGCAGTTCCGGACAGACAAGCAATCAGCCCCAGCATTTT. Encoded protein: CASSSGQTSNQPQHF.

This clonotype was counted ten times or more. The chain employs TRBV7-2 and TRBJ2-3; 8 bases match TRBD1. Per germline, CDR1 SGHTA and CDR2 FQGNSA. This CDR3 comprises 16 residues. V shed 4 bases, J shed 9 bases, and the junction held 15 bases outside the gene matches. CDR3 region: CASSSPRDRPAGTQYF. The CDR3 DNA is TGTGCCAGCAGCTCCCCGAGGGACAGGCCCGCCGGGACGCAGTATTTT.

The chain recombines TRBV15 with TRBJ2-5; D possibly matches TRBD1 or TRBD2 (6 bases each). Trimming cost V 5 bases and J 4 bases, with 14 bases left between them. This CDR3 contains 14 residues. CDR1 LNHNV and CDR2 YYDKDF come from the germline V gene (reference sequence). The CDR3 spells CATSGGGGRETQYF. The CDR3 bases are TGTGCCACCAGCGGAGGGGGAGGACGAGAGACCCAGTACTTC.

The rearrangement joins TRBV5-1 to TRBJ1-2, with 7 bases fitting TRBD1. CDR3 size: 14 residues. Losses at the gene ends were 1 base for V and 6 bases for J; bases not matched to a gene: 6. Per germline, CDR1 SGHRS and CDR2 YFSETQ. The CDR3 coding sequence is TGCGCCAGCAGCTTGTTTGGGACAGTGGATGGCTACACCTTC. Protein product: CASSLFGTVDGYTF.

V is TRBV28 and J is TRBJ2-7; 7 positions match TRBD1. The CDR3 sequence is 13 residues long. Trimming at V came to 8 bases and at J to 1 base, leaving 5 bases not matched to a gene. CDR1 and CDR2 (germline): MDHEN, SYDVKM. The CDR3 bases are TGTGCCAGCGTGGGACAGCCATCCTACGAGCAGTACTTC. Translating gives CASVGQPSYEQYF.

This clonotype was recorded many times. V and J are TRBV7-2 and TRBJ2-7; a possible D gene is TRBD2 (6 bases). In germline, CDR1 is SGHTA, CDR2 FQGNSA. The V and J ends lost 1 base and 2 bases respectively, with 12 bases between them. The CDR3 totals 15 residues. The CDR3 DNA sequence: TGTGCCAGCAGCTTAGTTAGGACTAACACCTACGAGCAGTACTTC. This gives the protein CASSLVRTNTYEQYF. Full variable domain (rest looked up from reference TRBV7-2 and TRBJ2-7): GAGVSQSPSNKVTEKGKDVELRCDPISGHTALYWYRQSLGQGLEFLIYFQGNSAPDKSGLPSDRFSAERTGGSVSTLTIQRTQQEDSAVYLCASSLVRTNTYEQYFGPGTRLTVT.

This clonotype has at least ten counts. The chain is built from TRBV7-2 and TRBJ1-2; D might be TRBD1 (5 bases). CDR1 is SGHTA and CDR2 is FQGNSA in the germline V gene. V was trimmed by 5 bases and J by 2 bases, leaving 12 bases between them. This CDR3 comprises 14 residues. CDR3 loop: CASSQSGNNYGYTF. The CDR3 DNA reads TGTGCCAGCAGCCAGTCAGGGAACAACTATGGCTACACCTTC.

This clonotype came up many times. CDR3 loop: CASSLNGGQGEQFF. In DNA form, the CDR3 reads TGTGCCAGCAGCTTAAATGGGGGGCAGGGAGAGCAGTTCTTC. The rearrangement uses TRBV7-2 and TRBJ2-1; TRBD1 or TRBD2 may be the D gene (6 bases each). CDR3 length: 14 residues. Trimming removed 2 bases at V and 10 bases at J, with 15 bases between. Germline V gene sequence: CDR1 SGHTA, CDR2 FQGNSA. The full variable domain, in which reference TRBV7-2 and TRBJ2-1 provide the parts outside the CDR3, is GAGVSQSPSNKVTEKGKDVELRCDPISGHTALYWYRQSLGQGLEFLIYFQGNSAPDKSGLPSDRFSAERTGGSVSTLTIQRTQQEDSAVYLCASSLNGGQGEQFFGPGTRLTVL.

With respect to this clonotype: One junction end disagrees with the germline gene, perhaps due to a read error. The genes are TRBV7-3 and TRBJ2-5, with TRBD2 as a possible D gene (6 bases). The germline gives CDR1 SGHTA, CDR2 FQGTGA. The CDR3 totals 12 residues. The CDR3 loop is CASSEARGTQHF. Written as DNA, the CDR3 is TGTGCCAGCAGCGAAGCCCGGGGGACCCAGCACTTC.

This clonotype appeared a few times. This chain joins TRBV6-1 and TRBJ2-3; TRBD2 matches at 10 bases. Germline assignment: CDR1 MNHNS and CDR2 SASEGT. This CDR3 has 14 residues. Unmatched junction bases numbered 6, after V lost 8 bases and J lost 4 bases. CDR3 sequence reads: CASLLAGMADTQYF. The DNA of the CDR3 is TGTGCCAGCCTACTAGCGGGGATGGCAGATACGCAGTATTTT.

This sequence joins TRBV28 and TRBJ1-6; 10 bases align to TRBD1. CDR1 is MDHEN, CDR2 SYDVKM, per germline. The V segment lost 10 bases and the J segment 14 bases; nucleotides outside the gene matches: 11. This CDR3 region has 13 residues. The CDR3 DNA reads TGTGCCATCGCCGGGACAGGGGTCTCGGCCCTCCACTTT. Its translation: CAIAGTGVSALHF. The full variable domain, in which reference TRBV28 and TRBJ1-6 provide the parts outside the CDR3, is DVKVTQSSRYLVKRTGEKVFLECVQDMDHENMFWYRQDPGLGLRLIYFSYDVKMKEKGDIPEGYSVSREKKERFSLILESASTNQTSMYLCAIAGTGVSALHFGNGTRLTVT.

This clonotype was counted ten times or more. V gene TRBV11-1 combines with J gene TRBJ2-1; 7 bases are a match to TRBD2. This CDR3 contains 15 residues. Trimming removed 4 bases from V and 8 bases from J; junction bases left unmatched: 11. CDR1 is SGHAT, CDR2 FQDESV, per germline (reference sequence). CDR3 nucleotide sequence: TGTGCCAGCAGCTCTTTCTTTGCGGGAGAGGATGAGCAGTTCTTC. It encodes CASSSFFAGEDEQFF.

DNA for the CDR3: TGTGCTAGTGGTTTTGGCGGGAGCGATATTTACAATGAGCAGTTCTTC. Translating gives CASGFGGSDIYNEQFF. The chain carries TRBV12-5 and TRBJ2-1; 7 bases line up with TRBD2. J gave up 4 bases and V 3 bases, and 9 bases lay outside the gene matches. CDR1 is LGHNT, CDR2 FRNRAP, per germline. The CDR3 sequence is 16 residues long.

This CDR3 reads CASREDSYEAFF. The CDR3 nucleotides read TGCGCCAGCAGGGAAGACAGCTATGAAGCTTTCTTT. This sequence joins TRBV5-1 and TRBJ1-1, with D possibly being TRBD1 (5 bases). Looked up from germline, CDR1 is SGHRS and CDR2 is YFSETQ. The CDR3 contains 12 residues. Trimming removed 5 bases at V and 7 bases at J, with 12 bases between.

The chain links TRBV24-1 to TRBJ2-1; D may be TRBD1 (6 bases). Trimming removed 4 bases at V and 8 bases at J, with 14 bases between. The CDR3 has 14 amino acids. CDR1 KGHDR and CDR2 SFDVKD come from the germline V gene. The CDR3 nucleotides are TGTGCCACCAGTGAAGAAACCAGGGGTCATGAGCAGTTCTTC. Translation gives CATSEETRGHEQFF.

The rearrangement links TRBV7-3 to TRBJ2-2; D remains ambiguous. This CDR3 region has 15 residues. V was clipped by 0 bases and J by 2 bases, with 7 bases between them. Looked up from germline, CDR1 is SGHTA and CDR2 is FQGTGA. The CDR3 is CASSLTISNTGELFF. The CDR3 DNA is TGTGCCAGCAGCTTAACCATTAGTAACACCGGGGAGCTGTTTTTT.